These 19 T cell receptor beta chains came from one sample sequenced in a study of T and B cells in COVID-19 patients. Blood genomic DNA input for TRB amplification was roughly 250-550 ng. TRB rearrangements were amplified by multiplex PCR with BIOMED2 TRB-A/B primers. TCRdb passed the multiplex PCR reads through MiXCR, listing each CDR3 protein once. The sample consists of around 16,000 distinct CDR3 sequences, under 35% of them appearing once. Sequencing was done on a sample of blood. The source is a human donor who had recovered from COVID-19.

This clonotype was seen more than once but under ten times. The chain carries TRBV30 and TRBJ1-5, with D perhaps matching TRBD1 (5 bases). The V end was cut by 2 bases, the J end by 2 bases, with 25 bases between. The V gene's germline CDR1 is GTSNPN and CDR2 SVGIG (reference sequence). The CDR3 spans 19 residues. The chain's CDR3 is CAWSPRAERFGVGNQPQHF. Here the CDR3 DNA reads TGTGCCTGGAGTCCCAGGGCCGAAAGATTTGGTGTCGGCAATCAGCCCCAGCATTTT.

The chain has TRBV28 and TRBJ2-7; 7 bases are shared with TRBD2. Germline loops: CDR1 MDHEN, CDR2 SYDVKM. The CDR3 runs 13 residues. The V and J ends lost 7 bases and 12 bases, in that order; junction bases with no gene match: 15. In DNA form, the CDR3 reads TGTGCCAGCACGGGGGGTGGAGACCTCGCGGGGTACTTC. Protein sequence: CASTGGGDLAGYF.

This clonotype was recorded only once. The chain links TRBV18 to TRBJ2-7, with D uncertain. Germline lookup yields CDR1 KGHSH and CDR2 LQKENI. V was pared by 3 bases and J by 5 bases, with 8 bases between. The CDR3 has 12 amino acids. The CDR3: CASSPNRDEQYF. The CDR3 coding sequence is TGTGCCAGCTCACCCAACCGGGACGAGCAGTACTTC.

The chain carries TRBV29-1 and TRBJ2-1; tentatively, D is TRBD2 (7 bases). The CDR3 has 12 residues. Germline V gives CDR1 SQVTM, CDR2 ANQGSEA. The V gene lost 6 bases and the J gene lost 7 bases, with 13 bases spanning the gap. This chain's CDR3 is CSVEGGPNEQFF. For the CDR3, the DNA is TGCAGCGTGGAGGGGGGGCCGAATGAGCAGTTCTTC.

The gene calls are TRBV29-1 and TRBJ2-3; 15 bases match TRBD2. This CDR3 has 20 residues. Germline CDR1 SQVTM, CDR2 ANQGSEA. Trimming removed 5 bases from V and 1 base from J; junction bases left unmatched: 16. The CDR3 DNA reads as TGCAGCGTTTCCCCGGGACCGCCGAGGACTAGCGGGAGGGGCACAGATACGCAGTATTTT. Its protein is CSVSPGPPRTSGRGTDTQYF.

The chain has TRBV5-6 and TRBJ1-2; 7 bases agree with TRBD1. Germline-derived CDR1 and CDR2 are SGHDT and YYEEEE. The CDR3 contains 12 residues. V gave up 0 bases and J gave up 7 bases; unmatched junction bases: 0. CDR3 DNA: TGTGCCAGCAGCTTGGCAGGGGGTGGCTACACCTTC. It specifies CASSLAGGGYTF.

This clonotype has only a few counts. The chain couples TRBV11-2 to TRBJ2-3; D is perhaps TRBD2 (5 bases). V lost 10 bases and J 4 bases, leaving 15 bases between the germline ends. The CDR3 runs to 13 residues. Germline CDR1 SGHAT, CDR2 FQNNGV. The CDR3 loop reads CATARAGPDTQYF. As DNA, the CDR3 is TGTGCCACCGCGCGGGCGGGCCCAGATACGCAGTATTTT.

This chain links TRBV5-5 with TRBJ1-5; a possible D gene is TRBD1 (6 bases). V shed 4 bases and J shed 5 bases, with 13 bases lying between them. The CDR3 length is 14 residues. Germline V gene lookup returns CDR1 SGHKS and CDR2 YYEKEE (reference sequence). CDR3 nucleotide sequence: TGTGCCAGCAGCACCTGGACAGATGATCAGCCCCAGCATTTT. Protein product: CASSTWTDDQPQHF.

This chain joins TRBV10-3 and TRBJ2-3; tentatively, D is TRBD2 (5 bases). The CDR3 totals 15 residues. CDR1 is ENHRY and CDR2 is SYGVKD in the germline V gene. V lost 4 bases, J lost 3 bases, and 14 bases lay in between. The chain's CDR3 is CAISVLGFLTDTQYF. CDR3 in DNA: TGTGCCATCAGTGTACTAGGCTTCTTAACAGATACGCAGTATTTT.

This chain joins TRBV2 and TRBJ2-7, with 8 bases matching TRBD2. Trimming took 6 bases from V and 5 from J; bases not matched to a gene: 9. The CDR3 runs to 14 residues. Germline V lookup: CDR1 SNHLY, CDR2 FYNNEI. The CDR3 DNA reads TGTGCCAGCAGACTGAGCGGGAGTAGGGACGAGCAGTACTTC. Protein sequence: CASRLSGSRDEQYF. The full variable domain, rest sourced from reference TRBV2 and TRBJ2-7, is EPEVTQTPSHQVTQMGQEVILRCVPISNHLYFYWYRQILGQKVEFLVSFYNNEISEKSEIFDDQFSVERPDGSNFTLKIRSTKLEDSAMYFCASRLSGSRDEQYFGPGTRLTVT.

This clonotype qualifies as medium-sized (0.01 to 0.1%). V gene TRBV5-6 combines with J gene TRBJ2-7; 9 bases agree with TRBD1. Germline V gene lookup returns CDR1 SGHDT and CDR2 YYEEEE. The CDR3 length is 14 residues. The V and J ends lost 0 bases and 6 bases, in that order; junction bases with no gene match: 4. CDR3 sequence: CASSLVGQGSEQYF. CDR3 DNA sequence: TGTGCCAGCAGCTTGGTAGGACAGGGGAGCGAGCAGTACTTC.

V is TRBV19 and J is TRBJ2-2, with TRBD1 as a possible D gene (6 bases). The V gene's germline CDR1 is LNHDA and CDR2 SQIVND (reference sequence). This CDR3 is 13 amino acids long. V dropped 7 bases and J dropped 9 bases, with 15 bases sitting between them. The CDR3 DNA reads TGTGCCAGTACCGAATCAGGGGCCCGGGAGCTGTTTTTT. This encodes CASTESGARELFF.

The chain couples TRBV10-1 to TRBJ2-1; TRBD2 matches at 12 bases. Per germline, CDR1 WNHNN and CDR2 SYGVQD (reference sequence). V lost 2 bases and J lost 6; bases outside the gene matches: 5. This CDR3 region has 16 residues. CDR3: CASSEVLAGGFNEQFF. The CDR3 nucleotides are TGCGCCAGCAGTGAGGTACTAGCGGGGGGTTTCAATGAGCAGTTCTTC.

The chain joins TRBV6-6 to TRBJ2-5; the match to TRBD2 covers 13 bases. The CDR3 extends over 16 amino acids. V shed 5 bases and J 2 bases; nucleotides not matched to a gene: 5. The germline CDR1 and CDR2 sequences are MNHNY and SVGAGI (reference sequence). CDR3: CASSTSGGAGQETQYF. The CDR3 DNA reads TGTGCCAGCAGTACTAGCGGGGGGGCGGGTCAAGAGACCCAGTACTTC.

The J gene is TRBJ2-1, the V gene TRBV7-9, with D possibly TRBD2 on 5 matching bases. The CDR3 has 17 residues. V was trimmed by 3 bases and J by 0 bases, leaving 15 bases between them. CDR1 SEHNR and CDR2 FQNEAQ come from the germline V gene (reference sequence). CDR3 sequence reads: CASSFFQTTSSYNEQFF. Written as DNA, the CDR3 is TGTGCCAGCAGCTTCTTTCAGACTACGAGCTCCTACAATGAGCAGTTCTTC. The variable domain in full, with the rest retrieved from reference TRBV7-9 and TRBJ2-1, is DTGVSQNPRHKITKRGQNVTFRCDPISEHNRLYWYRQTLGQGPEFLTYFQNEAQLEKSRLLSDRFSAERPKGSFSTLEIQRTEQGDSAMYLCASSFFQTTSSYNEQFFGPGTRLTVL.

This clonotype qualifies as medium-sized. This rearrangement joins TRBV29-1 to TRBJ2-7, with 9 bases identical to TRBD1. The germline CDR1 and CDR2 sequences are SQVTM and ANQGSEA. CDR3 length equals 13 residues. V lost 8 bases, J lost 1 base, and 6 bases stayed unmatched. The DNA of the CDR3 is TGCAGCCATCGACAGGGGGGATCCTACGAGCAGTACTTC. It encodes CSHRQGGSYEQYF.

To note about this clonotype: A single base separates this from a much larger clone, so it may be a read error. This rearrangement joins TRBV18 to TRBJ1-4; D gene unclear. Trimming cost V 3 bases and J 9 bases, with 8 bases left between them. Germline V lookup: CDR1 KGHSH, CDR2 LQKENI. The CDR3 length is 12 residues. CDR3 in amino acids: CASSPSAKKLFF. DNA of the CDR3: TGTGCCAGCTCACCGTCGGCAAAAAAACTGTTTTTT.

The V call is TRBV4-1, the J call TRBJ2-7; D might be TRBD1 (5 bases). Trimming stripped 4 bases from V and 4 bases from J, with 11 bases between. The CDR3 consists of 13 residues. Looked up from germline, CDR1 is MGHRA and CDR2 is YSYEKL. The CDR3 region has the DNA TGCGCCAGCAGCCGCATAGGGGCTTACGAGCAGTACTTC. It is translated as CASSRIGAYEQYF.

This clonotype occurred a few times. The genes are TRBV5-1 and TRBJ2-1, with TRBD2 matching over 11 bases. Germline values: CDR1 SGHRS, CDR2 YFSETQ. CDR3 size: 16 residues. V was pared by 4 bases and J by 9 bases, with 12 bases of the junction left unmatched. The CDR3 DNA follows: TGCGCCAGCAGCCCCGATAGCGGGAGGGCCATTGGTGAGCAGTTCTTC. It specifies CASSPDSGRAIGEQFF.